This record concerns one T cell receptor beta chain sequence. Its antigen remains unidentified. Each CDR3 protein is one row after TCRdb ran MiXCR on the reads. The sample consists of about 490,000 distinct CDR3 sequences, about 26% of them appearing once. This sample was included in a study of T cell repertoires in cytomegalovirus infection. Study-wide background: In public TCR beta signatures, there were indications of both CMV infection and matching HLA type.

The V gene's germline CDR1 is GTSNPN and CDR2 SVGIG (reference sequence). The CDR3 extends over 13 amino acids. Trimming cost V 2 bases and J 3 bases, with 8 bases left between them. General study results and limits: The study identified carriers of CMV plus the relevant HLA from cumulative public TCR beta family frequency. Across the ex vivo response, the dominant clonotypes were HLA-C-restricted CMV-specific TCR beta clonotypes.

Sequencing was done on a sample of PBMCs. The J gene is TRBJ1-3, the V gene TRBV30, with D unclear. The sequence was collected from a human donor in good health (CMV status not recorded). Some clones in this sample may be carry-over from other donors' samples. The CDR3 DNA sequence: TGTGCCTGGAGTACAGCTGGTGGAAACACCATATATTTT. It translates to CAWSTAGGNTIYF. The whole variable domain, remainder taken from reference TRBV30 and TRBJ1-3, is SQTIHQWPATLVQPVGSPLSLECTVEGTSNPNLYWYRQAAGRGLQLLFYSVGIGQISSEVPQNLSASRPQDRQFILSSKKLLLSDSGFYLCAWSTAGGNTIYFGEGSWLTVV.